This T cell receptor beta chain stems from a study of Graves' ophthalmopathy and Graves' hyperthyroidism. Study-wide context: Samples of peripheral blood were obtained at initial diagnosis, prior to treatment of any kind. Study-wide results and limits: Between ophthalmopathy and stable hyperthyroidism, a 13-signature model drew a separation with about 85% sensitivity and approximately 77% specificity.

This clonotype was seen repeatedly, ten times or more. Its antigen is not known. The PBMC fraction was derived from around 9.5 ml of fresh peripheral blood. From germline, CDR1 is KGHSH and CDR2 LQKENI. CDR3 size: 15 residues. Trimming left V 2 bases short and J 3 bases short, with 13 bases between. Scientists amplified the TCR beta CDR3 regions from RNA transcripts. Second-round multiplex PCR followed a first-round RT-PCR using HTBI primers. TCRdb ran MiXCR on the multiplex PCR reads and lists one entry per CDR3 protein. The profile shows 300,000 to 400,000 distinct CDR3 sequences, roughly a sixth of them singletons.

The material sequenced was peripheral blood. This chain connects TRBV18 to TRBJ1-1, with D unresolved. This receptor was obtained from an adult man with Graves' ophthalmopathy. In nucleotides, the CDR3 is TGTGCCAGCTCACCAAGGCAGCGAGATGACACTGAAGCTTTCTTT. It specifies CASSPRQRDDTEAFF. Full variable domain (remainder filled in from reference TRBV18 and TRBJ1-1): NAGVMQNPRHLVRRRGQEARLRCSPMKGHSHVYWYRQLPEEGLKFMVYLQKENIIDESGMPKERFSAEFPKEGPSILRIQQVVRGDSAAYFCASSPRQRDDTEAFFGQGTRLTVV.